A single sample is the source of the 10 T cell receptor beta chains below, sequenced in a study of cytomegalovirus exposure and HLA in healthy donors. The primer mix had 60 Vbeta and 13 Jbeta primers. Some clones are missing from TCRdb's copy, which holds only in-frame ones; the method was immunoSEQ multiplex PCR. The sample contains around 100,000 clones, 79% of which appear only once. The sample taken for sequencing was PBMCs. These receptors all come from a female donor in good health and CMV-seropositive.

The chain recombines TRBV5-1 with TRBJ2-2, with a weak D call TRBD2 (6 bases). The CDR3 contains 18 residues. CDR1 and CDR2 from the germline V gene are SGHRS and YFSETQ. Trimming cost V 0 bases and J 0 bases, with 15 bases left between them. CDR3 bases: TGCGCCAGCAGCTTGGTGGCTCGGGGGAACGCGAACACCGGGGAGCTGTTTTTT. Translation: CASSLVARGNANTGELFF.

The gene calls are TRBV9 and TRBJ2-2; maybe TRBD2 (6 bases). The CDR3 loop spans 14 amino acids. Looked up from germline, CDR1 is SGDLS and CDR2 is YYNGEE. Trimming stripped 6 bases from V and 2 bases from J, with 11 bases between. The CDR3 nucleotides are TGTGCCAGCACCGGGGACTCCAACACCGGGGAGCTGTTTTTT. Translation: CASTGDSNTGELFF.

Written as DNA, the CDR3 is TGTGCCACAAAACTTGGGACAGGGAAAGAGACCCAGTACTTC. Its protein is CATKLGTGKETQYF. The chain carries TRBV19 and TRBJ2-5, with 9 nucleotides matching TRBD1. The CDR3 totals 14 residues. The germline V gene has CDR1 LNHDA and CDR2 SQIVND (reference sequence). The V and J ends lost 10 bases and 3 bases, in that order; junction bases with no gene match: 9.

This chain links TRBV2 with TRBJ1-4, with 7 bases aligning to TRBD1. J gave up 0 bases and V 7 bases, and 5 bases lay outside the gene matches. This CDR3 has 15 amino acids. The germline CDR1 and CDR2 sequences are SNHLY and FYNNEI. The CDR3 is CASTDRVATNEKLFF. The CDR3 bases are TGTGCCAGCACTGACAGGGTGGCAACTAATGAAAAACTGTTTTTT. Based on the CDR3 plus reference TRBV2 and TRBJ1-4, the full variable domain is EPEVTQTPSHQVTQMGQEVILRCVPISNHLYFYWYRQILGQKVEFLVSFYNNEISEKSEIFDDQFSVERPDGSNFTLKIRSTKLEDSAMYFCASTDRVATNEKLFFGSGTQLSVL.

The rearrangement links TRBV7-8 to TRBJ1-1; the D gene is possibly TRBD1 (6 bases). This CDR3 spans 15 amino acids. The ends were cut back, 1 base at V and 5 bases at J, with 14 bases in the middle. Germline CDR1 SGHVS, CDR2 FQNEAQ. In DNA form, the CDR3 reads TGTGCCAGCAGCTTAGGGAGGGGGAGGGGAACTGAAGCTTTCTTT. This encodes CASSLGRGRGTEAFF.

This chain uses TRBV4-1 with TRBJ1-1; 10 bases line up with TRBD1. Germline loops: CDR1 MGHRA, CDR2 YSYEKL. V was clipped by 1 base and J by 5 bases; unmatched bases: 4. The CDR3 covers 15 residues. As DNA, the CDR3 is TGCGCCAGCAGCCAAGGGACAGGGGGTAGAACTGAAGCTTTCTTT. Amino acid sequence: CASSQGTGGRTEAFF.

The genes are TRBV6-1 and TRBJ2-2; a possible D gene is TRBD1 (5 bases). CDR1 MNHNS and CDR2 SASEGT come from the germline V gene. The ends were cut back, 6 bases at V and 2 bases at J, with 10 bases in the middle. The CDR3 covers 14 residues. CDR3 protein: CASRTATNTGELFF. DNA for the CDR3: TGTGCCAGCAGGACAGCTACTAACACCGGGGAGCTGTTTTTT.

V is TRBV2 and J is TRBJ1-4, with TRBD1 matching over 7 bases. Germline V CDR1 and CDR2: SNHLY, FYNNEI. The CDR3 length is 13 residues. With 8 bases clipped from V and 2 bases from J, the junction kept 2 bases outside the gene matches. CDR3 protein: CASEGQTNEKLFF. The DNA of the CDR3 is TGTGCCAGCGAGGGACAGACTAATGAAAAACTGTTTTTT. Combining the CDR3 with reference TRBV2 and TRBJ1-4 gives the whole variable domain EPEVTQTPSHQVTQMGQEVILRCVPISNHLYFYWYRQILGQKVEFLVSFYNNEISEKSEIFDDQFSVERPDGSNFTLKIRSTKLEDSAMYFCASEGQTNEKLFFGSGTQLSVL.

The chain couples TRBV5-1 to TRBJ1-1, with D possibly being TRBD1 (5 bases). This CDR3 is built from 17 residues. Trimming cost V 3 bases and J 4 bases, with 22 bases left between them. CDR1 and CDR2 from the germline V gene are SGHRS and YFSETQ. The CDR3 DNA is TGCGCCAGCAGCTGGGGGGACGGCCCGCAAGTAGGCACTGAAGCTTTCTTT. It yields the protein CASSWGDGPQVGTEAFF.

The V gene is TRBV11-2, the J gene TRBJ2-2, with 9 bases aligning to TRBD2. CDR3 length: 17 amino acids. Trimming removed 7 bases from V and 0 bases from J; junction bases left unmatched: 9. Germline assignment: CDR1 SGHAT and CDR2 FQNNGV. The CDR3 DNA follows: TGTGCCAGCACTCGCCGAGCGGGGGGATCGAACACCGGGGAGCTGTTTTTT. Translation: CASTRRAGGSNTGELFF.